This T cell receptor beta chain was obtained from a study of regulatory T cells in long-lasting Graves disease. This CDR3 is built from 15 residues. From germline, CDR1 is MNHEY and CDR2 SMNVEV (reference sequence). The J segment lost 6 bases and the V segment lost 6 bases, leaving 14 bases of the junction unmatched. Time point: newly diagnosed GD, antithyroid drugs for less than 3 months. The authors made the TCR library using RNA they extracted from PBMCs. An endocrinology department located in Xi'an, China, was where the patients came from. To make TCR beta libraries, researchers used iRepertoire HTBI primers and Arm-PCR of CDR3 regions. In TCRdb, the multiplex PCR reads were re-called with MiXCR into one record per CDR3 protein. The sample consists of about 420,000 distinct CDR3 sequences, over 15% of them appearing once. This clonotype was detected many times. The same specimen was also included in a second study, on T cells in Graves' hyperthyroidism and ophthalmopathy. This second study notes: Researchers defined stable Graves' hyperthyroidism as no ophthalmopathy progression within 18 months.

The chain employs TRBV27 and TRBJ2-7; 7 nucleotides match TRBD2. The sequence was obtained from a young woman with Graves disease. Sequences were derived from peripheral blood mononuclear cells (PBMCs), sampled at new diagnosis, from a patient treated with antithyroid drugs. The CDR3 DNA follows: TGTGCCAGCAGAGTAACTAGAGCGGGAAGATTCGAGCAGTACTTC. Translation: CASRVTRAGRFEQYF.